Described below is a single TCR beta chain sequence and its context. Its specificity is not known. This sample is drawn from a study of cytomegalovirus exposure and HLA in healthy donors. This CDR3 spans 13 amino acids. The V and J ends lost 6 bases and 6 bases respectively, with 15 bases between them. From germline, CDR1 is SNHLY and CDR2 FYNNEI. Healthy individuals who donated bone marrow served as the donors. Study results and limitations: Most CMV-associated TCR beta chains were later found to appear HLA-restricted. Further analysis, carried out later, found HLA-associated TCR beta chains more clonally expanded than equally common other chains.

PCR primers comprised 60 Vbeta and 13 Jbeta primers. The repertoire was sequenced with immunoSEQ multiplex PCR; TCRdb's copy has only in-frame clones and lacks some. The data contain around 61,000 clones, about 80% of them singletons. Sequencing was carried out using PBMCs. This clonotype was sampled from a man in his forties or fifties in good health and CMV-seronegative. The genes are TRBV2 and TRBJ2-7; weak D call: TRBD1 (6 bases). CDR3: CASRGQPSGEQYV. CDR3 bases: TGTGCCAGCAGGGGACAACCGTCGGGCGAGCAGTACGTC.